The 31 T cell receptor beta chains below come from one sample, sequenced in a study of T cells after posttransplantation cyclophosphamide. Cells defined as naive were viable CD3+CD4+ or CD3+CD8+ and CCR7+CD45RA+CD45RO-CD95-CD27+CD28+. Some clones are missing from TCRdb's copy, which holds only in-frame ones; the method was immunoSEQ multiplex PCR. Found here are 25,000 to 40,000 clones, 91% of them singletons; the top ten hold 0.1% to 0.12%. The specimen sequenced was naive CD4+ T cells sorted from blood. The receptor set was obtained from a man aged 25 to 40 in good health and a related stem cell transplant donor.

The rearrangement joins TRBV19 to TRBJ1-5; 7 bases are a match to TRBD1. This CDR3 is built from 17 residues. Unmatched junction bases numbered 16, after V lost 6 bases and J lost 5 bases. Germline V gene sequence: CDR1 LNHDA, CDR2 SQIVND (reference sequence). CDR3 sequence reads: CASRRADRVVVDQPQHF. The CDR3 DNA reads as TGTGCCAGTAGAAGAGCCGACAGGGTGGTGGTAGATCAGCCCCAGCATTTT.

The chain carries TRBV4-1 and TRBJ2-5; 9 bases line up with TRBD2. The ends lost 0 bases at V and 3 bases at J; junction bases unmatched: 11. The CDR3 covers 18 residues. CDR1 is MGHRA, CDR2 YSYEKL, per germline. CDR3 in amino acids: CASSQDPGERGVKETQYF. CDR3 nucleotide sequence: TGCGCCAGCAGCCAAGATCCTGGGGAGCGGGGGGTAAAAGAGACCCAGTACTTC.

The count of this clone is one. The gene calls are TRBV7-2 and TRBJ2-7, with 10 positions matching TRBD1. V gave up 0 bases and J gave up 2 bases; unmatched junction bases: 1. The CDR3 sequence is 15 residues long. Per the germline V gene, CDR1 is SGHTA and CDR2 is FQGNSA. CDR3 DNA: TGTGCCAGCAGCTTAGCCGGGACAGGGGCCTACGAGCAGTACTTC. It yields the protein CASSLAGTGAYEQYF.

The rearrangement links TRBV5-1 to TRBJ1-2, with D maybe TRBD1 (5 bases). The V and J ends lost 0 bases and 4 bases respectively, with 13 bases between them. Per the germline V gene, CDR1 is SGHRS and CDR2 is YFSETQ. The CDR3 consists of 15 residues. Written as DNA, the CDR3 is TGCGCCAGCAGCTTGGGCCAGGGAAGTGCCTATGGCTACACCTTC. It encodes CASSLGQGSAYGYTF.

This chain joins TRBV6-5 and TRBJ1-1; D remains ambiguous. This CDR3 is 12 amino acids long. With 8 bases removed from V and 4 bases from J, the gap between germline ends came to 11 bases. Germline CDR1 and CDR2: MNHEY and SVGAGI. The CDR3 sequence is CASGPGSTEAFF. The CDR3 DNA sequence: TGTGCCAGCGGTCCGGGGAGCACTGAAGCTTTCTTT.

The V gene is TRBV4-2, the J gene TRBJ1-5; tentative D call: TRBD1 (6 bases). Germline assignment: CDR1 LGHNA and CDR2 YNFKEQ. V gave up 2 bases and J gave up 5 bases, with 13 bases separating them. The CDR3 has 15 amino acids. The CDR3 DNA is TGTGCCAGCAGCCAAAGACTGGACAGCTATCAGCCCCAGCATTTT. This translates into CASSQRLDSYQPQHF.

The chain joins TRBV19 to TRBJ1-2; unclear D gene. The CDR3 totals 12 residues. Germline V gives CDR1 LNHDA, CDR2 SQIVND (reference sequence). The germline V and J ends were trimmed by 3 bases and 4 bases, with 6 bases remaining between them. For the CDR3, the DNA is TGTGCCAGTAGTATCAACACCTATGGCTACACCTTC. Protein sequence: CASSINTYGYTF.

The CDR3 nucleotides are TGTGCCAGCAGAACACAGGGGGGGGATACGCAGTATTTT. Translating it yields CASRTQGGDTQYF. The rearrangement links TRBV6-5 to TRBJ2-3; the D gene is possibly TRBD1 (8 bases). Trimming removed 6 bases from V and 6 bases from J, with 13 bases in between. The CDR3 spans 13 residues. Germline CDR1 reads MNHEY; CDR2 reads SVGAGI.

The V and J genes are TRBV7-2 and TRBJ2-7; 10 positions match TRBD1. The length of the CDR3 is 17 residues. J gave up 1 base and V 1 base, and 7 bases lay outside the gene matches. Germline CDR1 and CDR2: SGHTA and FQGNSA. In nucleotides, the CDR3 is TGTGCCAGCAGCTTAGTTGGGGGACAGGGGCTTTCCTACGAGCAGTACTTC. Protein sequence: CASSLVGGQGLSYEQYF.

The CDR3 loop is CASSHRTSGAARATQYF. CDR3 in DNA: TGTGCCAGCAGTCACCGGACTAGCGGGGCCGCGCGGGCTACGCAGTATTTT. The chain combines TRBV27 with TRBJ2-3, with 12 nucleotides matching TRBD2. Germline V lookup: CDR1 MNHEY, CDR2 SMNVEV (reference sequence). CDR3 length: 17 amino acids. Losses at the gene ends were 5 bases for V and 8 bases for J; bases not matched to a gene: 14.

The chain carries TRBV5-4 and TRBJ1-6; no firm D call. V was pared by 1 base and J by 10 bases, with 6 bases between. Germline CDR1 SGHNT, CDR2 YYREEE (reference sequence). There are 12 residues in the CDR3. The CDR3 DNA sequence: TGTGCCAGCAGCTTGCTGAGGTCACCCCTCCACTTT. Its protein product is CASSLLRSPLHF.

This chain links TRBV27 with TRBJ2-1; TRBD1 agrees at 9 bases. Germline-derived CDR1 and CDR2 are MNHEY and SMNVEV (reference sequence). The CDR3 contains 16 residues. The V and J ends lost 6 bases and 3 bases, in that order; junction bases with no gene match: 9. CDR3 DNA: TGTGCCAGCAGGCCACTCGGGACAGGGAACTACAATGAGCAGTTCTTC. As protein: CASRPLGTGNYNEQFF.

In DNA, the CDR3 is TGCAGCGGAAAGAACAGGGGTGTAAACACTGAAGCTTTCTTT. This translates into CSGKNRGVNTEAFF. J is TRBJ1-1 and V is TRBV29-1; TRBD1 matches 7 bases. Germline lookup yields CDR1 SQVTM and CDR2 ANQGSEA. This CDR3 has 14 residues. The V segment lost 7 bases and the J segment 2 bases; nucleotides outside the gene matches: 10.

This clone was found once. The V call is TRBV19, the J call TRBJ1-1; tentative D call: TRBD1 (6 bases). CDR1 is LNHDA and CDR2 is SQIVND in the germline V gene (reference sequence). The CDR3 covers 15 residues. Trimming took 5 bases from V and 0 from J, leaving 13 bases between them. The CDR3 sequence: CASSLNRELNTEAFF. In DNA form, the CDR3 reads TGTGCCAGTAGTTTAAACAGGGAGTTGAACACTGAAGCTTTCTTT.

The gene calls are TRBV7-9 and TRBJ1-2, with TRBD1 identical over 8 bases. The CDR3 extends over 13 amino acids. CDR1 is SEHNR, CDR2 FQNEAQ, per germline (reference sequence). V lost 5 bases, J lost 6 bases, and 5 bases stayed unmatched. CDR3 sequence (DNA): TGTGCCAGCAGCGAACGGACAGGGCATGGCTACACCTTC. Its translation is CASSERTGHGYTF.

V usage is TRBV28 and J usage is TRBJ1-6, with D possibly being TRBD1 (6 bases). V lost 5 bases, J lost 8 bases, and 13 bases lay in between. The CDR3 covers 14 residues. The germline gives CDR1 MDHEN, CDR2 SYDVKM. CDR3 in amino acids: CASSPLGADSPLHF. CDR3 in DNA: TGTGCCAGCAGTCCCTTGGGGGCCGATTCACCCCTCCACTTT.

This clone was detected once. This chain joins TRBV7-7 and TRBJ2-5; D gene ambiguous. Germline V CDR1 and CDR2: SSHAT, FNYEAQ (reference sequence). With 1 base removed from V and 5 bases from J, the gap between germline ends came to 11 bases. This CDR3 is 14 amino acids long. For the CDR3, the DNA is TGTGCCAGCAGCTTAGGAGGTGGTGGGGAGACCCAGTACTTC. This translates into CASSLGGGGETQYF.

This clone was seen more than once but under ten times. V is TRBV12-5 and J is TRBJ2-7; 12 nucleotides agree with TRBD2. J gave up 4 bases and V 7 bases, and 2 bases lay outside the gene matches. Germline V gene sequence: CDR1 LGHNT, CDR2 FRNRAP. The CDR3 totals 13 residues. Written as DNA, the CDR3 is TGTGCTAGTGCTAGCGGGGGGGCGTACGAGCAGTACTTC. This codes for CASASGGAYEQYF.

The chain couples TRBV6-1 to TRBJ2-2, with 7 bases identical to TRBD1. V was pared by 9 bases and J by 4 bases, with 8 bases of the junction left unmatched. There are 14 residues in the CDR3. Looked up from germline, CDR1 is MNHNS and CDR2 is SASEGT. For the CDR3, the DNA is TGTGCCAGTCGATCGACAGGGATCACCGGGGAGCTGTTTTTT. Amino acid sequence: CASRSTGITGELFF.

V and J are TRBV10-3 and TRBJ1-6; perhaps TRBD1 as D (5 bases). The CDR3 totals 13 residues. The germline V and J ends were trimmed by 10 bases and 7 bases, with 14 bases remaining between them. CDR1 is ENHRY, CDR2 SYGVKD, per germline. The CDR3 loop is CATTDSKNSPLHF. The CDR3 nucleotides are TGTGCCACCACCGACAGTAAAAATTCACCCCTCCACTTT.

The rearrangement joins TRBV6-1 to TRBJ2-7; 10 bases are shared with TRBD1. Germline-derived CDR1 and CDR2 are MNHNS and SASEGT. Unmatched junction bases numbered 6, after V lost 6 bases and J lost 4 bases. This CDR3 contains 14 residues. Written as DNA, the CDR3 is TGTGCCAGCAGAGGGACAGGGGCCTATTACGAGCAGTACTTC. Its translation is CASRGTGAYYEQYF.

V gene TRBV27 combines with J gene TRBJ2-1; 9 nucleotides match TRBD2. The CDR3 sequence is 17 residues long. The germline V gene has CDR1 MNHEY and CDR2 SMNVEV (reference sequence). V shed 6 bases, J shed 7 bases, and the junction held 16 bases outside the gene matches. DNA of the CDR3: TGTGCCAGCAGCCGCGCTTGGTTTGGCGGGGGGGGTAATGAGCAGTTCTTC. It yields the protein CASSRAWFGGGGNEQFF.

The J gene is TRBJ2-2, the V gene TRBV5-1, with D unclear. This CDR3 region has 14 residues. With 8 bases removed from V and 1 base from J, the gap between germline ends came to 12 bases. CDR1 is SGHRS, CDR2 YFSETQ, per germline. The CDR3 coding sequence is TGCGCCAGTGCGGCCGCATTGAACACCGGGGAGCTGTTTTTT. Translation gives CASAAALNTGELFF.

The V call is TRBV2, the J call TRBJ1-2; D is possibly TRBD1 (5 bases). Germline V lookup: CDR1 SNHLY, CDR2 FYNNEI. The CDR3 contains 14 residues. V was pared by 8 bases and J by 4 bases, with 17 bases between. CDR3 sequence reads: CASHLQGSPYGYTF. CDR3 bases: TGTGCCAGCCACCTTCAGGGATCCCCCTATGGCTACACCTTC.

The chain joins TRBV10-3 to TRBJ1-5; no clear D gene. Germline values: CDR1 ENHRY, CDR2 SYGVKD. Trimming cost V 2 bases and J 4 bases, with 9 bases left between them. This CDR3 is built from 14 residues. This CDR3 reads CAISEVAANQPQHF. The CDR3, as DNA: TGTGCCATCAGTGAGGTGGCGGCAAATCAGCCCCAGCATTTT.

J is TRBJ1-5 and V is TRBV18; tentative D call: TRBD1 (6 bases). Trimming took 8 bases from V and 3 from J, leaving 17 bases between them. From germline, CDR1 is KGHSH and CDR2 LQKENI. The CDR3 consists of 15 residues. CDR3 region: CASSSQTGSNQPQHF. In DNA form, the CDR3 reads TGTGCCAGCAGTAGTCAGACAGGATCCAATCAGCCCCAGCATTTT.

This chain connects TRBV5-1 to TRBJ1-4; no clear D gene. Germline CDR1 SGHRS, CDR2 YFSETQ. The ends were cut back, 0 bases at V and 4 bases at J, with 13 bases in the middle. This CDR3 comprises 16 residues. The CDR3 DNA follows: TGCGCCAGCAGCTTGGGTGGAGGGTTAAGTAATGAAAAACTGTTTTTT. Translation gives CASSLGGGLSNEKLFF. Full variable domain (missing parts from reference TRBV5-1 and TRBJ1-4): KAGVTQTPRYLIKTRGQQVTLSCSPISGHRSVSWYQQTPGQGLQFLFEYFSETQRNKGNFPGRFSGRQFSNSRSEMNVSTLELGDSALYLCASSLGGGLSNEKLFFGSGTQLSVL.

The rearrangement links TRBV7-3 to TRBJ2-1; D is possibly TRBD1 (5 bases). The CDR3 loop spans 14 amino acids. The germline gives CDR1 SGHTA, CDR2 FQGTGA. The V gene lost 4 bases and the J gene lost 2 bases, with 9 bases spanning the gap. In DNA form, the CDR3 reads TGTGCCAGCAGCTCGCCAGGGACCTACAATGAGCAGTTCTTC. Encoded protein: CASSSPGTYNEQFF.

This chain uses TRBV6-1 with TRBJ2-5, with 7 bases that match TRBD1. This CDR3 region has 14 residues. CDR1 and CDR2 from the germline V gene are MNHNS and SASEGT. The trim removed 4 bases at V and 3 bases at J, leaving 5 bases unmatched. The CDR3 nucleotides read TGTGCCAGCAGTGCCCAGGGGGAGAAAGAGACCCAGTACTTC. Translation gives CASSAQGEKETQYF.

The rearrangement uses TRBV18 and TRBJ1-4; no clear D gene. The CDR3 runs 16 residues. Trimming pared 1 base from V and 0 bases from J, leaving 9 bases between. The germline gives CDR1 KGHSH, CDR2 LQKENI. Here the CDR3 reads CASSPQRGTTNEKLFF. DNA for the CDR3: TGTGCCAGCTCACCACAGAGAGGGACAACTAATGAAAAACTGTTTTTT.

The chain links TRBV28 to TRBJ2-5; 11 nucleotides match TRBD1. Germline loops: CDR1 MDHEN, CDR2 SYDVKM. CDR3 length equals 15 residues. The V segment lost 4 bases and the J segment 4 bases; nucleotides outside the gene matches: 5. The CDR3 nucleotides read TGTGCCAGCAGTTGGACAGGGGGCGCTTCAGAGACCCAGTACTTC. Amino acids: CASSWTGGASETQYF.